Listed here are 23 T cell receptor beta chains from one sample, sequenced in a study of OX40 agonist ivuxolimab in advanced cancers. Sequencing was performed with immunoSEQ multiplex PCR; in TCRdb, only in-frame clones are kept and a portion is missing. The sample includes approximately 50,000 clones, over 70% of them seen just once. The starting material was CD4+ or CD8+ T cells sorted from blood, obtained in a trial of the OX40 agonist ivuxolimab. The receptors shown here come from an adult with an advanced solid tumor such as melanoma, head and neck, liver or kidney cancer.

This clone has a single count. V gene TRBV19 combines with J gene TRBJ1-1; 8 nucleotides agree with TRBD1. The CDR3 is 13 amino acids. The germline gives CDR1 LNHDA, CDR2 SQIVND (reference sequence). Germline trimming cut 5 bases from V and 4 bases from J; bases unmatched to any gene: 3. The CDR3 reads CASSPGQGTEAFF. CDR3 nucleotides: TGTGCCAGTAGTCCCGGACAGGGCACTGAAGCTTTCTTT.

V usage is TRBV5-1 and J usage is TRBJ2-3; D unresolved. The CDR3 has 14 amino acids. Germline-derived CDR1 and CDR2 are SGHRS and YFSETQ. Trimming stripped 0 bases from V and 5 bases from J, with 10 bases between. CDR3 nucleotides: TGCGCCAGCAGCTTGGCCCGGACCGAAGATACGCAGTATTTT. Translation gives CASSLARTEDTQYF. The complete variable domain, with remaining parts taken from reference TRBV5-1 and TRBJ2-3, reads KAGVTQTPRYLIKTRGQQVTLSCSPISGHRSVSWYQQTPGQGLQFLFEYFSETQRNKGNFPGRFSGRQFSNSRSEMNVSTLELGDSALYLCASSLARTEDTQYFGPGTRLTVL.

The rearrangement joins TRBV28 to TRBJ1-5, with D hard to call. Germline V gene lookup returns CDR1 MDHEN and CDR2 SYDVKM. The CDR3 length is 15 residues. With 4 bases removed from V and 6 bases from J, the gap between germline ends came to 16 bases. The CDR3 spells CASSSPSGRAQPQHF. The CDR3 DNA sequence: TGTGCCAGCAGTTCCCCGTCGGGGAGGGCTCAGCCCCAGCATTTT.

The CDR3 spells CASSPRGSGNEQYF. For the CDR3, the DNA is TGTGCCAGCAGCCCTAGGGGTAGCGGAAACGAGCAGTACTTC. The rearrangement uses TRBV28 and TRBJ2-7, with a weak D call TRBD2 (6 bases). The V end was cut by 6 bases, the J end by 5 bases, with 17 bases between. Germline V gene data show CDR1 as MDHEN and CDR2 as SYDVKM. CDR3 length: 14 amino acids.

V gene TRBV28 combines with J gene TRBJ2-3; unclear D gene. CDR3 size: 13 residues. With 6 bases removed from V and 4 bases from J, the gap between germline ends came to 11 bases. From germline, CDR1 is MDHEN and CDR2 SYDVKM. The DNA of the CDR3 is TGTGCCAGCAGCCATCCGAATGCAGATACGCAGTATTTT. Encoded protein: CASSHPNADTQYF.

The V call is TRBV19, the J call TRBJ1-5; TRBD1 is a possible D gene (6 bases). The V and J ends lost 4 bases and 0 bases respectively, with 13 bases between them. Germline CDR1 reads LNHDA; CDR2 reads SQIVND (reference sequence). The CDR3 is made up of 16 amino acids. In nucleotides, the CDR3 is TGTGCCAGTAGTAATGGACAGCCCCTTAGCAATCAGCCCCAGCATTTT. This encodes CASSNGQPLSNQPQHF.

V usage is TRBV7-3 and J usage is TRBJ2-7; D is unresolved. The CDR3 runs to 13 residues. Trimming took off 4 bases at V and 12 bases at J, with 19 bases between the two ends. Per the germline V gene, CDR1 is SGHTA and CDR2 is FQGTGA. CDR3 amino acids: CASSSGGLAGPYF. The CDR3 DNA reads TGTGCCAGCAGCTCCGGCGGTCTGGCCGGGCCGTACTTC. Looking up the rest from reference TRBV7-3 and TRBJ2-7 gives the full variable domain: GAGVSQTPSNKVTEKGKYVELRCDPISGHTALYWYRQSLGQGPEFLIYFQGTGAADDSGLPNDRFFAVRPEGSVSTLKIQRTERGDSAVYLCASSSGGLAGPYFGPGTRLTVT.

J is TRBJ1-3 and V is TRBV18, with a possible D match to TRBD1 (5 bases). The CDR3 is 14 amino acids. CDR1 and CDR2 (germline): KGHSH, LQKENI. The V gene lost 7 bases and the J gene lost 0 bases, with 10 bases spanning the gap. The CDR3 is CASLPTVSGNTIYF. The DNA of the CDR3 is TGTGCCAGCTTGCCGACAGTCTCTGGAAACACCATATATTTT.

This clone has just one count. V usage is TRBV5-1 and J usage is TRBJ1-1, with 7 nucleotides matching TRBD1. The CDR3 consists of 15 residues. Germline assignment: CDR1 SGHRS and CDR2 YFSETQ. The ends lost 1 base at V and 5 bases at J; junction bases unmatched: 8. CDR3 loop: CASSLIGGRGTEAFF. The CDR3 DNA is TGCGCCAGCAGCTTGATCGGGGGCAGGGGGACTGAAGCTTTCTTT.

This chain uses TRBV5-4 with TRBJ1-1; D remains ambiguous. Trimming removed 2 bases at V and 7 bases at J, with 9 bases between. Germline loops: CDR1 SGHNT, CDR2 YYREEE (reference sequence). The CDR3 length is 12 residues. DNA of the CDR3: TGTGCCAGCAGCTTTTCACAGTTTGAAGCTTTCTTT. Protein product: CASSFSQFEAFF. Filled out from reference TRBV5-4 and TRBJ1-1, the complete variable domain reads ETGVTQSPTHLIKTRGQQVTLRCSSQSGHNTVSWYQQALGQGPQFIFQYYREEENGRGNFPPRFSGLQFPNYSSELNVNALELDDSALYLCASSFSQFEAFFGQGTRLTVV.

J is TRBJ2-6 and V is TRBV7-3; D is perhaps TRBD1 (6 bases). The V and J ends lost 4 bases and 0 bases respectively, with 13 bases between them. The CDR3 is 17 residues long. Germline loops: CDR1 SGHTA, CDR2 FQGTGA. CDR3: CASSSMGQVSGANVLTF. The CDR3 DNA sequence: TGTGCCAGCAGCTCAATGGGACAAGTCTCTGGGGCCAACGTCCTGACTTTC.

The chain is built from TRBV19 and TRBJ1-4; 7 bases align to TRBD1. Germline CDR1 and CDR2: LNHDA and SQIVND (reference sequence). This CDR3 is built from 16 residues. With 5 bases clipped from V and 4 bases from J, the junction kept 10 bases outside the gene matches. CDR3 coding DNA: TGTGCCAGTAGTCTCAAGACAGGGTGGAGTAATGAAAAACTGTTTTTT. Translating gives CASSLKTGWSNEKLFF.

Comment on this clone: The sample contains more than one DNA sequence encoding this CDR3. The chain carries TRBV7-3 and TRBJ2-5, with a weak D call TRBD1 (6 bases). V was cut by 5 bases and J by 2 bases, with 12 bases left in between. This CDR3 has 14 amino acids. The germline gives CDR1 SGHTA, CDR2 FQGTGA. CDR3 protein: CASSPTGLQETQYF. CDR3 sequence (DNA): TGTGCCAGCAGCCCTACAGGGCTTCAAGAGACCCAGTACTTC.

This clone was detected only a few times. This chain links TRBV6-1 with TRBJ1-1; the D is unclear. The V end was cut by 3 bases, the J end by 5 bases, with 13 bases between. Germline V lookup: CDR1 MNHNS, CDR2 SASEGT. The CDR3 is 14 residues long. The CDR3 region is CASSDGYRRTEAFF. The CDR3 DNA sequence: TGTGCCAGCAGTGATGGGTACAGAAGGACTGAAGCTTTCTTT.

This clone was counted a single time. The chain employs TRBV5-1 and TRBJ1-2; 9 positions agree with TRBD1. CDR3 length: 14 amino acids. Germline-derived CDR1 and CDR2 are SGHRS and YFSETQ. J lost 8 bases, V lost 1 base, and 6 bases had no gene match. This CDR3 is CASSLSRTGDGYTF. The CDR3 DNA sequence: TGCGCCAGCAGCTTGAGTCGGACAGGGGACGGCTACACCTTC.

This chain joins TRBV29-1 and TRBJ1-3; D remains unclear. CDR3 size: 14 residues. CDR1 is SQVTM and CDR2 is ANQGSEA in the germline V gene. Trimming stripped 4 bases from V and 0 bases from J, with 10 bases between. The CDR3 is CSVAEDPSGNTIYF. CDR3 DNA: TGCAGCGTTGCAGAAGACCCCTCTGGAAACACCATATATTTT.

In the case of this clone: Other DNA sequences in the same sample also yield this CDR3. The rearrangement links TRBV9 to TRBJ2-7; D perhaps matches TRBD1 (6 bases). CDR3 length equals 13 residues. Germline CDR1 reads SGDLS; CDR2 reads YYNGEE. V was cut by 3 bases and J by 4 bases, with 11 bases left in between. The CDR3 DNA sequence: TGTGCCAGCAGCGCACAGGGCGCGTACGAGCAGTACTTC. Protein sequence: CASSAQGAYEQYF.

In the case of this clone: One junction end does not reproduce the germline sequence, and a read error may be involved. This chain uses TRBV27 with TRBJ2-7; 7 bases fit TRBD1. The CDR3 contains 13 residues. The germline V gene has CDR1 MNHEY and CDR2 SMNVEV (reference sequence). CDR3 region: CVSSPQGPGEQYF. Here the CDR3 DNA reads TGTGTCAGCAGTCCACAGGGGCCGGGCGAGCAGTACTTC.

The chain joins TRBV11-2 to TRBJ2-2, with TRBD1 identical over 7 bases. Germline CDR1 and CDR2: SGHAT and FQNNGV. V was clipped by 4 bases and J by 8 bases; unmatched bases: 10. There are 15 residues in the CDR3. CDR3 sequence: CASSSIDREKGELFF. The CDR3 DNA reads TGTGCCAGCAGCTCGATAGACAGGGAAAAAGGGGAGCTGTTTTTT.

This clone was observed a few times. This rearrangement joins TRBV7-2 to TRBJ2-1; 8 nucleotides agree with TRBD2. This CDR3 has 14 residues. V lost 6 bases and J lost 13; bases outside the gene matches: 14. Per the germline V gene, CDR1 is SGHTA and CDR2 is FQGNSA. DNA for the CDR3: TGTGCCAGCAGTACGACCGGGACTAGTTATATCCAGTTCTTC. This gives the protein CASSTTGTSYIQFF.

This chain joins TRBV10-1 and TRBJ1-2; TRBD1 matches 7 bases. Germline assignment: CDR1 WNHNN and CDR2 SYGVQD (reference sequence). The CDR3 is made up of 17 amino acids. The trim removed 6 bases at V and 2 bases at J, leaving 15 bases unmatched. The CDR3 loop is CASSPRKGQLFNYGYTF. The CDR3 coding sequence is TGCGCCAGCAGCCCCCGGAAGGGACAGCTGTTCAACTATGGCTACACCTTC.

V and J are TRBV5-1 and TRBJ2-3; D possibly uses TRBD1 or TRBD2 (5 bases each). The germline CDR1 and CDR2 sequences are SGHRS and YFSETQ. Trimming removed 4 bases from V and 1 base from J, with 13 bases in between. This CDR3 has 15 amino acids. In DNA, the CDR3 is TGCGCCAGCAGCCCCCGGGACCCCCGCACAGATACGCAGTATTTT. Translating gives CASSPRDPRTDTQYF.

The J gene is TRBJ1-5, the V gene TRBV5-1, with a weak D call TRBD1 (5 bases). The V end was cut by 2 bases, the J end by 4 bases, with 13 bases between. CDR1 is SGHRS, CDR2 YFSETQ, per germline. There are 15 residues in the CDR3. In nucleotides, the CDR3 is TGCGCCAGCAGCTTTTCTGGGGCCAAGAATCAGCCCCAGCATTTT. It yields the protein CASSFSGAKNQPQHF.